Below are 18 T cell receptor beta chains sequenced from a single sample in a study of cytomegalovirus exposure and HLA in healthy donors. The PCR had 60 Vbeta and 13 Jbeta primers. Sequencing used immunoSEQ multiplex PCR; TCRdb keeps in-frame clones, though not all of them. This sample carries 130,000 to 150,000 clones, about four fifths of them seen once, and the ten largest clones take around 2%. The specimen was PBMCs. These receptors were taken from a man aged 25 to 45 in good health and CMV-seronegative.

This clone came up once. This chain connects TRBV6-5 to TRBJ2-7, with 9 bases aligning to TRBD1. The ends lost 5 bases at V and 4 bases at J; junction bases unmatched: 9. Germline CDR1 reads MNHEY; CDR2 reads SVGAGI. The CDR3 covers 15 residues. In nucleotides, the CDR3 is TGTGCCAGCAGTCAGGGACAGGGTGCGGCGTACGAGCAGTACTTC. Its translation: CASSQGQGAAYEQYF.

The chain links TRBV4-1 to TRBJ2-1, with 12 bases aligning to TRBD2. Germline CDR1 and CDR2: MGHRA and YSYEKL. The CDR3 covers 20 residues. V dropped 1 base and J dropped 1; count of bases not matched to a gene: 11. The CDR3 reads CASSQAGLAGGPGSYNEQFF. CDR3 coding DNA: TGCGCCAGCAGCCAAGCTGGTCTAGCGGGGGGGCCAGGTTCCTACAATGAGCAGTTCTTC.

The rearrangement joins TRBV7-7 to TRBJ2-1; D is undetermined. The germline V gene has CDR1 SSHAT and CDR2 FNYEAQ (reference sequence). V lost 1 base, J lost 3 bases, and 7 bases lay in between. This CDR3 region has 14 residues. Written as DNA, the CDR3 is TGTGCCAGCAGCTTAGACAGTTACTACAATGAGCAGTTCTTC. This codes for CASSLDSYYNEQFF.

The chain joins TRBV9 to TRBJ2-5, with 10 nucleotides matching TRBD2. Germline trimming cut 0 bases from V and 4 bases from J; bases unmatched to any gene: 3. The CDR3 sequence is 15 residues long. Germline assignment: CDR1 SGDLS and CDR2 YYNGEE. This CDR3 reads CASSVGGLALETQYF. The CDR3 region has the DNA TGTGCCAGCAGCGTAGGGGGACTAGCGTTAGAGACCCAGTACTTC.

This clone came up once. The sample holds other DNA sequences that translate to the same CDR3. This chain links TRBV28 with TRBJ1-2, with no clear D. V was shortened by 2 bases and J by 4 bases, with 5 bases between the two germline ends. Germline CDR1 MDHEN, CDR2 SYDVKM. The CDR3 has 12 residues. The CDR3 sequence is CASSLRGYGYTF. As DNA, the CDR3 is TGTGCCAGCAGTTTACGGGGCTATGGCTACACCTTC.

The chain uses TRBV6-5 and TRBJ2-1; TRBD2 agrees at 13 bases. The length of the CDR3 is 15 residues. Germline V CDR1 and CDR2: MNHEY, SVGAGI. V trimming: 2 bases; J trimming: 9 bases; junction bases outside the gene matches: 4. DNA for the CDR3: TGTGCCAGCAGTTACGGGACTAGCGGGATCCGTGAGCAGTTCTTC. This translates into CASSYGTSGIREQFF.

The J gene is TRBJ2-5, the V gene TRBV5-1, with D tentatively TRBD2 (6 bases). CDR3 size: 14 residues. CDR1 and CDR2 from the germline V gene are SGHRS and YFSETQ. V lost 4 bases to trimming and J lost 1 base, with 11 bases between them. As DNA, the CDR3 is TGCGCCAGCAGCCCTCTAGCGAGCCAAGAGACCCAGTACTTC. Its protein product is CASSPLASQETQYF.

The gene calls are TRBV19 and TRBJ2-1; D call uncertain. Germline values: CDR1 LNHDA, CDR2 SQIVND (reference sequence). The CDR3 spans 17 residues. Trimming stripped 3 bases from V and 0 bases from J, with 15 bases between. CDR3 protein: CASSISRFPSSYNEQFF. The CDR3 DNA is TGTGCCAGTAGTATTTCCAGGTTCCCGAGCTCCTACAATGAGCAGTTCTTC.

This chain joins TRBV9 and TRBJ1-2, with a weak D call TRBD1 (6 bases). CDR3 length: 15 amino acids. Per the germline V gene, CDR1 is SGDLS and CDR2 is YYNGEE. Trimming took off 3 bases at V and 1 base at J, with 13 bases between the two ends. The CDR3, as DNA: TGTGCCAGCAGCGAGACGACAGGTTATAACTATGGCTACACCTTC. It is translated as CASSETTGYNYGYTF.

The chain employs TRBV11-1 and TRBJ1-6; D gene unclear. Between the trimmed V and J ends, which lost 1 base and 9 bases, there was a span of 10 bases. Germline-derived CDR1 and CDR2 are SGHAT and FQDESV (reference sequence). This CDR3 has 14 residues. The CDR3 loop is CASSLEGSGSPLHF. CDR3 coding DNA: TGTGCCAGCAGCTTAGAAGGTAGCGGTTCACCCCTCCACTTT.

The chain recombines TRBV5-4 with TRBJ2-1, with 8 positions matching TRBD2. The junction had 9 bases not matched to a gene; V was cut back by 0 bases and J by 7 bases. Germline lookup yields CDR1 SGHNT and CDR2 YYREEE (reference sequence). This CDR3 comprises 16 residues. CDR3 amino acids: CASSLARAGGGNEQFF. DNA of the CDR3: TGTGCCAGCAGCTTGGCCAGGGCGGGAGGTGGTAATGAGCAGTTCTTC.

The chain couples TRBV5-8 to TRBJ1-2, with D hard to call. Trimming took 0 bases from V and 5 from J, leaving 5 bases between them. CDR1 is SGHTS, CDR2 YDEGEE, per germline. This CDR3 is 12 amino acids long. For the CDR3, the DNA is TGTGCCAGCAGCTTGGGCGTTTATGGCTACACCTTC. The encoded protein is CASSLGVYGYTF. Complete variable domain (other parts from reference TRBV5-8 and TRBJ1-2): EAGVTQSPTHLIKTRGQQATLRCSPISGHTSVYWYQQALGLGLQFLLWYDEGEERNRGNFPPRFSGRQFPNYSSELNVNALELEDSALYLCASSLGVYGYTFGSGTRLTVV.

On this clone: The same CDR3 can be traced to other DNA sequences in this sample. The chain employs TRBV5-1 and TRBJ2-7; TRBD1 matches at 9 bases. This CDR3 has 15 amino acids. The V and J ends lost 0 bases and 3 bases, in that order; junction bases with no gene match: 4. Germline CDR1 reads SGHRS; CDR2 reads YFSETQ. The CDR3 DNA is TGCGCCAGCAGCTTGGGACAGGGGGTTAGCTACGAGCAGTACTTC. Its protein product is CASSLGQGVSYEQYF.

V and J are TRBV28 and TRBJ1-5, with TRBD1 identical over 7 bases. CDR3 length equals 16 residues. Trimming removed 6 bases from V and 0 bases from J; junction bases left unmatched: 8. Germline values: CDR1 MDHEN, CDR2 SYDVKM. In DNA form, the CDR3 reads TGTGCCAGCAGCATTATGGGACAGTTTAGCAATCAGCCCCAGCATTTT. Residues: CASSIMGQFSNQPQHF.

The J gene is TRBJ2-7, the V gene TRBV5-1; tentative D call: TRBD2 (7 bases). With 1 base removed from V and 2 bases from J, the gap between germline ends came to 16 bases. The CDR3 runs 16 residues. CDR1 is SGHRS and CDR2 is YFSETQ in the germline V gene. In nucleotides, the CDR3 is TGCGCCAGCAGCTTGCCCGAGGCGGGGGACACCTACGAGCAGTACTTC. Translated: CASSLPEAGDTYEQYF.

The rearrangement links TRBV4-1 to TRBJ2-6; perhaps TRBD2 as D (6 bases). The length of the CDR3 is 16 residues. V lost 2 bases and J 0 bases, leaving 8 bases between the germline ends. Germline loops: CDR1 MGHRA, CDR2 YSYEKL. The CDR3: CASSQLGGSGANVLTF. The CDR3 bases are TGCGCCAGCAGCCAACTGGGGGGCTCTGGGGCCAACGTCCTGACTTTC.

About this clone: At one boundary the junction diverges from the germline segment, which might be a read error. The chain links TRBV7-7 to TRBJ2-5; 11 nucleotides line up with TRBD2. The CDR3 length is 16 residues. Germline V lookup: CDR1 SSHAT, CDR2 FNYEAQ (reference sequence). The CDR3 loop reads CASSKGVAGGQETQYF. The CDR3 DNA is TGTGCTAGCAGCAAAGGGGTAGCGGGGGGGCAAGAGACCCAGTACTTC.

The CDR3 coding sequence is TGTGCCAGCAGCTTCGAGTACAGGGAAGTGGACGAGCAGTACTTC. Encoded protein: CASSFEYREVDEQYF. The chain recombines TRBV7-9 with TRBJ2-7; tentative D call: TRBD1 (6 bases). From germline, CDR1 is SEHNR and CDR2 FQNEAQ (reference sequence). The CDR3 covers 15 residues. The germline V and J ends were trimmed by 3 bases and 5 bases, with 17 bases remaining between them.